The sequence of this T cell receptor beta chain was determined in a study of metastatic and nonmetastatic thyroid tumors. Across the whole study: The comparison covered peripheral blood and tumor or nodule tissue in malignant and benign thyroid patients.

The V gene lost 5 bases and the J gene lost 11 bases, with 15 bases spanning the gap. This CDR3 has 13 residues. Looked up from germline, CDR1 is MDHEN and CDR2 is SYDVKM. In the original processing: To classify distant metastasis in papillary thyroid cancer, a model was built from CDR3 differences across clinicopathological groups. With MiXCR, TCRdb reprocessed the PCR reads. The V and J calls were determined by TCRdb, not by the authors. The table lists about 21,000 clones, approximately 30% of them singletons. The entire patient cohort was treatment-naive prior to thyroid surgery. The clonotype comes from a female donor with papillary thyroid cancer or a benign thyroid nodule (not recorded which). Some clones in this sample may be carry-over from other donors' samples. The chain is built from TRBV28 and TRBJ2-2; D is perhaps TRBD2 (5 bases). Sequenced: blood. The CDR3 loop reads CASSVRGIGELFF. The CDR3 DNA follows: TGTGCCAGCAGTGTGAGAGGGATCGGCGAGCTGTTTTTT.